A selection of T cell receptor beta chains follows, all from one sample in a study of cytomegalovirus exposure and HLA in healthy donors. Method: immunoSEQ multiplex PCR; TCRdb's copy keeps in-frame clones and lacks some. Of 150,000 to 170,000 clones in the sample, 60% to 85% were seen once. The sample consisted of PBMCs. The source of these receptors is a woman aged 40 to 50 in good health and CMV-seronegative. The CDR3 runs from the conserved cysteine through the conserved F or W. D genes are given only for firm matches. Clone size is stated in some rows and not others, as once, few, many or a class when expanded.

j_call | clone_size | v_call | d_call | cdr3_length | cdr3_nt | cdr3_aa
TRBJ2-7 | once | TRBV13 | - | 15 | TGTGCCAGCAGCCGCGGTGGGGCCTGGGCTTGGGAGCAGTACTTC | CASSRGGAWAWEQYF
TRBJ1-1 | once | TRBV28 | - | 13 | TGTGCCAGCAGTTGGACAGAGAACACTGAAGCTTTCTTT | CASSWTENTEAFF
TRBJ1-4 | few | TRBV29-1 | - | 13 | TGCAGCGTCCGCAGGGATTCTAATGAAAAACTGTTTTTT | CSVRRDSNEKLFF
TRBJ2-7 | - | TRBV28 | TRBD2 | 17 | TGTGCCAGCAGCCGCCGGACTAGCGGGCCCGTCCCCTACGAGCAGTACTTC | CASSRRTSGPVPYEQYF
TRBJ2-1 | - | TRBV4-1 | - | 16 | TGCGCCAGCAGCCAAGAAAGCGCCCATTCCTACAATGAGCAGTTCTTC | CASSQESAHSYNEQFF
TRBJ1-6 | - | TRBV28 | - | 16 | TGTGCCAGCATCGACGCCAGGGGCTCCTATAATTCACCCCTCCACTTT | CASIDARGSYNSPLHF
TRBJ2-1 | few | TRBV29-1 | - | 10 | TGCAGCGTTGCTTACAATGAGCAGTTCTTC | CSVAYNEQFF
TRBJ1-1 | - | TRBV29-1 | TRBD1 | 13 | TGCAGCGTCGAGGGACAGGGACAGACTGAAGTTTTCTTT | CSVEGQGQTEVFF
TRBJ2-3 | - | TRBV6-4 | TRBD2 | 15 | TGTGCCAGCCCGGGACTAGCGGCTAGCACAGATACGCAGTATTTT | CASPGLAASTDTQYF
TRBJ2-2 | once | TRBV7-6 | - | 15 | TGTGCCAGCAGCTCCGCGGGCCCAGTCTCCGGGGAGCTGTTTTTT | CASSSAGPVSGELFF
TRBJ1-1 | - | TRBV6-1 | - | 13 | TGTGCCAGCCGGTTCCGTTCCTACACTGAAGCTTTCTTT | CASRFRSYTEAFF
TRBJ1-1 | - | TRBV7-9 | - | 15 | TGTGCCAGCAGCTTAGAAATCGCCAGGGCAACTGAAGCTTTCTTT | CASSLEIARATEAFF
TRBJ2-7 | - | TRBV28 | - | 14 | TGTGCCAGCAGTTTGGGGGCGCGCTCCTACGAGCAGTACTTC | CASSLGARSYEQYF
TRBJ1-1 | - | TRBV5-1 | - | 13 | TGCGCCAGCAGCCCTGCTCATCTCGAGGAAGCTTTCTTT | CASSPAHLEEAFF
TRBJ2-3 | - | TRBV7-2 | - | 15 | TGTGCCAGCAGCTTTGGGCTAGGGGATACAGATACGCAGTATTTT | CASSFGLGDTDTQYF
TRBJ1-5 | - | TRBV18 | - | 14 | TGTGCCAGCTCACCCCCGGGGGGCAATCAGCCCCAGCATTTT | CASSPPGGNQPQHF
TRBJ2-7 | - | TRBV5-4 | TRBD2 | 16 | TGTGCCAGCAGTACCGGACTAGCGGTACGCTCCTACGAGCAGTACTTC | CASSTGLAVRSYEQYF
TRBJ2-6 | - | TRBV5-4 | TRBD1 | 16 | TGTGCCAGCAGCTTGGGACAGGGCGCTGGGGCCAACGTCCTGACTTTC | CASSLGQGAGANVLTF
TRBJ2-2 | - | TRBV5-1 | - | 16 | TGCGCCAGCAGCCCCCGGACAGGAGGGAGCACCGGGGAGCTGTTTTTT | CASSPRTGGSTGELFF
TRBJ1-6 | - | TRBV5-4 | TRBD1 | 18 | TGTGCCAGCAGCCCTGGGGGACAGGGCACAATTGGGGGTTCACCCCTCCACTTT | CASSPGGQGTIGGSPLHF
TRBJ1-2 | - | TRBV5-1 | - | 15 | TGCGCCAGCAGCTTGATCGGTTCGATTAAGTATGGCTACACCTTC | CASSLIGSIKYGYTF
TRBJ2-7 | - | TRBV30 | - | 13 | TGTGCCTGGACAACAGGGATTCACGACGAGCAGTACTTC | CAWTTGIHDEQYF
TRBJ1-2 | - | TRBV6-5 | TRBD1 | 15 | TGTGCCAGCAGTTACGGTCCCGTACAGGGGAATGGCTACACCTTC | CASSYGPVQGNGYTF